This T cell receptor (beta chain) derives from a study of blood T cell repertoires in COVID-19. Study context: COVID-19 samples from acute and convalescent phases originated in the United States, Italy and Spain. PBMCs, B-cell-depleted T cells, or T cells were the source of the cDNA or gDNA that made up the material.

Assay: immunoSEQ multiplex PCR; the TCRdb copy retains only in-frame clones and omits some. The sample lists some 270,000 clones, roughly 86% occurring once. The CDR3 is made up of 14 amino acids. CDR1 is ENHRY, CDR2 SYGVKD, per germline. Trimming cost V 0 bases and J 8 bases, with 13 bases left between them. The specimen sequenced was peripheral blood. This TCR was recovered from a man in his forties with active or convalescent COVID-19. The chain links TRBV10-3 to TRBJ1-2; no reliable D call. CDR3 region: CAISESMQALGYTF. In DNA form, the CDR3 reads TGTGCCATCAGTGAGTCGATGCAGGCCCTAGGCTACACCTTC.